A selection of T cell receptor beta chains follows, all from one sample in a study of shared clonotypes between healthy human individuals. The repertoire was sequenced with immunoSEQ multiplex PCR; TCRdb's copy has only in-frame clones and lacks some. There are around 1,000,000 clones in the sample; roughly 80% occur only once, and roughly 0.83% lies in the top ten. Source material: memory CD4+ T cells from PBMCs. Receptor source: a man between 18 and 35 years old in good health. Some clones in this sample may be carry-over from other donors' samples. CDR3s include the opening cysteine and the closing phenylalanine or tryptophan. Fields, in order: clone size, D gene, V gene, J gene, CDR3 length, CDR3 protein, CDR3 DNA. A D gene is named only where the DNA matches it firmly. Clone sizes are given selectively: once, few, many, or a class where the clone is expanded.

>.|.|TRBV5-4|TRBJ1-2|12
CASSQYLYGYTF
TGTGCCAGCAGCCAGTACCTCTATGGCTACACCTTC
>few|TRBD2|TRBV28|TRBJ2-3|16
CASSLGLAGGADTQYF
TGTGCCAGCAGTTTAGGACTAGCGGGAGGGGCAGATACGCAGTATTTT
>.|.|TRBV29-1|TRBJ1-4|12
CSVVNPNEKLFF
TGCAGCGTTGTAAACCCTAATGAAAAACTGTTTTTT
>.|TRBD1|TRBV10-3|TRBJ1-5|14
CAISDRGGVQPQHF
TGTGCCATCAGTGACAGGGGGGGGGTTCAGCCCCAGCATTTT
>.|.|TRBV2|TRBJ1-4|11
CASSEDEKLFF
TGTGCCAGCAGTGAAGATGAAAAACTGTTTTTT
>.|TRBD1|TRBV7-2|TRBJ2-7|15
CASSLGTGQGWEQYF
TGTGCCAGCAGCTTAGGGACCGGACAGGGGTGGGAGCAGTACTTC
>once|.|TRBV6-1|TRBJ2-3|15
CASRMTAFGADTQYF
TGTGCCAGCAGAATGACAGCGTTCGGGGCAGATACGCAGTATTTT
>.|.|TRBV10-3|TRBJ1-2|12
CAISESSYGYTF
TGTGCCATCAGTGAGTCCAGCTATGGCTACACCTTC
>.|.|TRBV10-3|TRBJ1-2|13
CAISEQQNYGYTF
TGTGCCATCAGTGAGCAACAGAATTATGGCTACACCTTC
>.|.|TRBV28|TRBJ2-5|13
CASSSGAEETQYF
TGTGCCAGCTCGAGTGGGGCTGAAGAGACCCAGTACTTC
>.|.|TRBV7-2|TRBJ1-1|16
CASSLANPKTNTEAFF
TGTGCCAGCAGCTTAGCGAATCCCAAAACGAACACTGAAGCTTTCTTT
>.|TRBD2|TRBV2|TRBJ2-1|16
CASSELGLAGGNEQFF
TGTGCCAGCAGTGAATTGGGTCTAGCGGGAGGCAATGAGCAGTTCTTC
>once|.|TRBV5-1|TRBJ2-6|15
CASSLEGSGANVLTF
TGCGCCAGCAGCTTGGAGGGGTCTGGGGCCAACGTCCTGACTTTC
>.|.|TRBV7-2|TRBJ2-1|18
CASSLAVRGPGSYNEQFF
TGTGCCAGCAGCTTAGCTGTACGTGGGCCGGGCTCCTACAATGAGCAGTTCTTC
>.|TRBD1|TRBV29-1|TRBJ1-1|14
CSVVQGIPSGEAFF
TGCAGCGTTGTACAGGGGATTCCCTCAGGTGAAGCTTTCTTT
>.|.|TRBV28|TRBJ1-5|12
CASSLISQPQHF
TGTGCCAGCAGTTTGATTAGTCAGCCCCAGCATTTT
>.|.|TRBV19|TRBJ2-4|14
CASSTPGLKNIQYF
TGTGCCAGTAGTACCCCGGGCCTAAAAAACATTCAGTACTTC
>.|.|TRBV6-6|TRBJ1-1|15
CASRPLGLVNTEAFF
TGTGCCAGCAGGCCCTTAGGATTGGTGAACACTGAAGCTTTCTTT
>.|TRBD1|TRBV7-2|TRBJ2-7|18
CASSRERGGQGTNYEQYF
TGTGCCAGCAGCCGCGAGAGGGGGGGACAGGGTACAAATTACGAGCAGTACTTC
>.|.|TRBV11-2|TRBJ2-2|15
CASSLIGLNTGELFF
TGTGCCAGCAGCTTAATCGGCTTGAACACCGGGGAGCTGTTTTTT
>.|.|TRBV4-3|TRBJ2-7|17
CASSQDLRQGGFHEQYF
TGCGCCAGCAGCCAAGATCTGCGGCAGGGAGGCTTCCACGAGCAGTACTTC
>.|TRBD1|TRBV5-4|TRBJ2-5|13
CASSSQTGETQYF
TGTGCCAGCAGCTCACAGACAGGGGAGACCCAGTACTTC
>.|.|TRBV7-9|TRBJ1-2|15
CASSLDRAPGRGYTF
TGTGCCAGCAGCTTAGACCGGGCCCCCGGCCGTGGCTACACCTTC
>.|TRBD1|TRBV4-1|TRBJ2-2|18
CASSLKTGGQSNTGELFF
TGCGCCAGCAGCCTAAAGACAGGGGGCCAGTCAAACACCGGGGAGCTGTTTTTT
>.|TRBD2|TRBV28|TRBJ2-5|13
CASILAGEETQYF
TGTGCCAGCATCTTAGCGGGAGAAGAGACCCAGTACTTC
>once|.|TRBV5-6|TRBJ1-5|14
CASTRRGDPKPQHF
TGTGCCAGCACCCGGAGGGGGGACCCGAAGCCCCAGCATTTT
>.|TRBD1|TRBV5-1|TRBJ2-7|15
CASSPIQGARYEQYF
TGCGCCAGCAGCCCAATACAGGGGGCCCGCTACGAGCAGTACTTC
>.|.|TRBV4-1|TRBJ1-1|17
CASSGGGSSNMNTEAFF
TGCGCCAGCAGCGGCGGGGGGTCGTCGAATATGAACACTGAAGCTTTCTTT
>few|.|TRBV28|TRBJ2-7|10
CASSRYEQYF
TGTGCCAGCAGTAGGTACGAGCAGTACTTC
>.|TRBD1|TRBV28|TRBJ1-1|15
CASRPPGQGNTEAFF
TGTGCCAGCAGGCCCCCGGGACAGGGGAACACTGAAGCTTTCTTT
>.|TRBD1|TRBV5-1|TRBJ1-3|16
CASSSGQVNSGNTIYF
TGCGCCAGCAGCTCCGGACAGGTCAACTCTGGAAACACCATATATTTT
>.|TRBD1|TRBV5-1|TRBJ1-5|15
CASSLWGQGDQPQHF
TGCGCCAGCAGCTTGTGGGGACAGGGAGATCAGCCCCAGCATTTT
>many|.|TRBV19|TRBJ2-5|13
CASSISVGETQYF
TGTGCCAGTAGTATATCCGTCGGAGAGACCCAGTACTTC
>.|.|TRBV19|TRBJ2-2|14
CASSYGTNTGELFF
TGTGCCAGTAGTTACGGGACGAACACCGGGGAGCTGTTTTTT
>few|.|TRBV7-2|TRBJ1-1|13
CASSLALYTEAFF
TGTGCCAGCAGCTTAGCATTGTATACTGAAGCTTTCTTT
>.|.|TRBV14|TRBJ2-3|13
CASSQDRADTQYF
TGTGCCAGCAGCCAAGATAGAGCAGATACGCAGTATTTT
>.|TRBD2|TRBV4-1|TRBJ2-5|15
CASSQLASGEETQYF
TGCGCCAGCAGCCAACTTGCTAGCGGTGAAGAGACCCAGTACTTC
>.|TRBD2|TRBV25-1|TRBJ2-1|16
CASSGQTSGTYNEQFF
TGTGCCAGCAGCGGTCAGACTAGCGGGACCTACAATGAGCAGTTCTTC
>.|.|TRBV5-1|TRBJ1-4|15
CASSSPEGANEKLFF
TGCGCCAGCAGCTCCCCTGAAGGAGCTAATGAAAAACTGTTTTTT
>.|TRBD1|TRBV19|TRBJ2-1|15
CASSTRGQGENEQFF
TGTGCCAGTAGTACCCGGGGACAGGGCGAGAATGAGCAGTTCTTC
>.|.|TRBV10-3|TRBJ2-7|12
CAISRAGYEQYF
TGTGCCATCAGTCGAGCAGGGTACGAGCAGTACTTC
>.|.|TRBV30|TRBJ1-1|13
CAWSVQVNTEAFF
TGTGCCTGGAGTGTACAGGTGAACACTGAGGCTTTCTTT
>.|.|TRBV28|TRBJ1-2|18
CASRQRGQGLSGYYGYTF
TGTGCCAGCAGACAACGTGGGCAGGGGCTAAGTGGGTACTATGGCTACACCTTC
>once|TRBD2|TRBV5-1|TRBJ2-3|15
CASTSGLADKDTQYF
TGCGCCAGCACTAGTGGACTAGCGGACAAAGATACGCAGTATTTT
>.|.|TRBV6-5|TRBJ2-7|14
CASSRSRSSYEQYF
TGTGCCAGCAGCCGTTCACGGAGCTCCTACGAGCAGTACTTC
>.|.|TRBV29-1|TRBJ1-2|10
CSVGSPGYTF
TGCAGCGTTGGCTCTCCTGGCTACACCTTC
>.|TRBD2|TRBV5-1|TRBJ2-3|16
CASSQRLAGGADTQYF
TGCGCCAGCAGCCAAAGACTAGCGGGAGGGGCAGATACGCAGTATTTT
>few|TRBD1|TRBV6-1|TRBJ2-5|17
CASSEGRGTGGVKTQYF
TGTGCCAGCAGTGAAGGACGCGGGACAGGGGGCGTGAAGACCCAGTACTTC